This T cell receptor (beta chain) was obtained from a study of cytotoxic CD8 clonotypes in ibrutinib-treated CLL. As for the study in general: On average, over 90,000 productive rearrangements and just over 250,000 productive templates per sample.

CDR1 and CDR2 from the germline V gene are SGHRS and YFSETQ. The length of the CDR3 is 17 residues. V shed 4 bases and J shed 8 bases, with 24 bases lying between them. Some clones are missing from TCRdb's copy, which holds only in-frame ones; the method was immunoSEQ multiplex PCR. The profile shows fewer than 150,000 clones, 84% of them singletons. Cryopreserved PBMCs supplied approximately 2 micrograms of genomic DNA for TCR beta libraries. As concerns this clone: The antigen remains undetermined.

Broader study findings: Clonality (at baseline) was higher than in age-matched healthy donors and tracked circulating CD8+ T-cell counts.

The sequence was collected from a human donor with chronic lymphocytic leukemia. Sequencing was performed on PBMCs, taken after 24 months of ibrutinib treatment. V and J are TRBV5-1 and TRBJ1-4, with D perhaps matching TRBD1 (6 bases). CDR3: CASSTEGVSGAKEKLFF. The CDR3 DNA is TGCGCCAGCAGCACTGAAGGGGTGTCGGGGGCGAAAGAAAAACTGTTTTTT.